Listed below are T cell receptor beta chains from one sample, sequenced in a study of T cell repertoires in cytomegalovirus infection. TCRdb independently ran MiXCR on the reads; one entry per CDR3 protein. The sample lists 380,000 or so distinct CDR3 sequences, about 34% occurring once. For these TCRs, the target antigens are not known. This material consisted of cultured PBMCs, taken from culture after CMV antigen stimulation. Every receptor here comes from a human donor in good health (CMV status not recorded). Some clones in this sample may be carry-over from other donors' samples. CDR3s include the opening cysteine and the closing phenylalanine or tryptophan. Expanded clones get a size class; other rows say once, few or many, or leave the size out.

J,V,size,CDR3
TRBJ2-3,TRBV27,NA,CASSFVGETDTQYF
TRBJ2-7,TRBV11-2,few,CASSGGTSGRAGPHEQYF
TRBJ2-3,TRBV7-7,NA,CASSTSGDTDTQYF
TRBJ1-1,TRBV19,NA,CASSILVGEAFF
TRBJ2-7,TRBV11-2,few,CASSLAGGRAYEQYF
TRBJ1-5,TRBV28,NA,CASHRGSNQPQHF
TRBJ1-2,TRBV7-8,few,CASSFDKEGYTF
TRBJ1-5,TRBV12-3/TRBV12-4,NA,CASTGDRGFNNQPQHF
TRBJ2-3,TRBV29-1,NA,CSVRGVVDTQYF
TRBJ2-5,TRBV28,NA,CASSLPGRETQYF
TRBJ1-5,TRBV7-6,NA,CASSGTGGSQPQHF
TRBJ2-5,TRBV30,NA,CAWSSHLGETQYF
TRBJ1-2,TRBV19,NA,CASRQGAIDYGYTF
TRBJ2-1,TRBV15,NA,CATSRERTGGYNEQFF
TRBJ2-7,TRBV20-1,NA,CSAYRDDEQYF
TRBJ2-1,TRBV5-1,NA,CASSLDPGSRADNEQFF
TRBJ1-2,TRBV28,NA,CASSLLGQGAQGYTF
TRBJ2-3,TRBV6-5,NA,CASSLIAGLTDTQYF
TRBJ2-5,TRBV28,NA,CASSVAGGRETQYF
TRBJ2-3,TRBV28,NA,CASNAGGTDTQYF
TRBJ2-5,TRBV7-2,many,CASSFGWGGMSGETQYF
TRBJ2-7,TRBV7-2,many,CASSLRATKQGYYEQYF
TRBJ2-1,TRBV19,once,CASTHPGVGNEQFF
TRBJ2-7,TRBV20-1,NA,CSAWTSGLSYEQYF
TRBJ1-4,TRBV7-2,few,CASSFGHLEKLFF
TRBJ1-5,TRBV6-2/TRBV6-3,few,CASSYSRRGYSNQPQHF
TRBJ1-1,TRBV7-2,NA,CASSSTLRTEAFF
TRBJ1-5,TRBV28,NA,CASSLRTVYYPQHF
TRBJ2-3,TRBV7-2,few,CASSRGQGRTDTQYF
TRBJ1-6,TRBV7-2,few,CASSLDGTRSPLHF
TRBJ2-3,TRBV7-2,NA,CASSVRGSTDTQYF
TRBJ1-1,TRBV7-2,many,CASSTDRNTEAFF
TRBJ1-3,TRBV20-1,NA,CSARERKDRVGNTIYF
TRBJ1-2,TRBV7-2,many,CASSPHTGGAGGYTF
TRBJ1-6,TRBV12-3/TRBV12-4,NA,CASSLSPEGLGSPLHF
TRBJ2-3,TRBV7-2,many,CASSSSGLYTDTQYF
TRBJ1-2,TRBV5-1,few,CASKGVAGAHGYTF
TRBJ1-1,TRBV7-2,few,CASSLYMTSGKAFF
TRBJ2-5,TRBV20-1,NA,CSARRTPNDMETQYF
TRBJ2-7,TRBV7-2,many,CASSLEQGYEQYF
TRBJ2-3,TRBV7-2,few,CASSLGAGGSDTQYF
TRBJ1-6,TRBV4-2,few,CASSHDSMGSPLHF
TRBJ2-6,TRBV6-6,many,CASSSSDPPPPSGANVLTF
TRBJ2-1,TRBV5-6,NA,CASSYSGSAYNEQFF
TRBJ2-5,TRBV4-1,NA,CASSQLFGGGDQETQYF
TRBJ2-5,TRBV7-2,NA,CASSLFAGAETQYF
TRBJ2-1,TRBV11-3,few,CASSPTSGSAYNEQFF
TRBJ2-4,TRBV12-3/TRBV12-4,NA,CASSARGRIAKNIQYF
TRBJ1-2,TRBV19,many,CASREGNGYGYTF
TRBJ2-1,TRBV4-3,NA,CASSQEEGLGLAGYNEQFF
TRBJ1-2,TRBV7-2,few,CASSLDQGTGGYTF
TRBJ1-3,TRBV27,NA,CASSSRVSGVSGNTIYF
TRBJ2-1,TRBV20-1,NA,CSASWTSSYNEQFF
TRBJ2-1,TRBV7-6,many,CASSDPTGGNEQFF
TRBJ2-4,TRBV7-2,many,CASSLDRGRNIQYF
TRBJ2-7,TRBV6-5,NA,CASSRTRLSYEQYF
TRBJ2-3,TRBV5-4,NA,CASSNGLAPSTDTQYF